This note documents a single T cell receptor beta chain sequence. This CDR3 spans 13 amino acids. CDR1 is MNHNY, CDR2 SVGAGI, per germline (reference sequence). V was trimmed by 2 bases and J by 2 bases, leaving 7 bases between them. Under the authors' procedure: From reference gene primer amplification, estimates of nucleated cell counts were derived. Method: immunoSEQ multiplex PCR; TCRdb's copy keeps in-frame clones and lacks some. The DNA was the basis for D and trimming; V, J and clone size are from that table. The table shows some 170,000 clones, with 80% to 90% occurring only once. The data are from a study of blood T cell repertoires in COVID-19. Study details: Samples taken during acute and convalescent COVID-19 were collected in the United States, Italy and Spain. PBMCs, B-cell-depleted T cells, or T cells provided the cDNA or gDNA that made up the material.

This chain joins TRBV6-6 and TRBJ2-7; D gene uncertain. The specimen was peripheral blood. The clonotype was recovered from a woman in her fifties or sixties with acute or convalescent COVID-19. CDR3 bases: TGTGCCAGCAGTTACGGGCAGACCTACGAGCAGTACTTC. Its protein is CASSYGQTYEQYF.